This T cell receptor beta chain was identified in a study of T cells in Graves' hyperthyroidism and ophthalmopathy. Overall study findings and caveats: Appearing also in blood were most of the thyroid clonotypes expanded above 0.001.

This clonotype was seen many times. As yet, its antigen is unknown. V lost 4 bases, J lost 0 bases, and 11 bases stayed unmatched. The CDR3 runs 17 residues. Amplification yielded TCR beta CDR3 regions, with RNA transcripts as the source. The HTBI primer set was used in a first-round RT-PCR of the TCR CDR3. One entry per CDR3 protein results from TCRdb running MiXCR on the multiplex PCR reads. The sample contains almost 250,000 distinct CDR3 sequences, over 20% of which appear only once. The J gene is TRBJ2-7, the V gene TRBV12-3 or TRBV12-4; 8 bases agree with TRBD2. The sample was blood. This receptor was obtained from a woman aged 40 to 49 with Graves' ophthalmopathy. CDR3 bases: TGTGCCAGCAGTTCCTCCCCCGGGGGGGGTTCCTCCTACGAGCAGTACTTC. Amino acids: CASSSSPGGGSSYEQYF.